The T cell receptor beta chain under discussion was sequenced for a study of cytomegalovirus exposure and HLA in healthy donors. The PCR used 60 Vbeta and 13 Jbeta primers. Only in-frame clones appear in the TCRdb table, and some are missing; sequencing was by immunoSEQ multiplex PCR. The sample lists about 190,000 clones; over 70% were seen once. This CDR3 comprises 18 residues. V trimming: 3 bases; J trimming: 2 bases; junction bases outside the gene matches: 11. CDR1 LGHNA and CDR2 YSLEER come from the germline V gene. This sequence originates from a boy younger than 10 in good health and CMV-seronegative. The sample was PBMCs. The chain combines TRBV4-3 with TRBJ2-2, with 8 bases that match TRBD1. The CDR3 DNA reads TGCGCCAGCAGCCACGCAACAGGGGGTGGGGCAAACACCGGGGAGCTGTTTTTT. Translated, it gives CASSHATGGGANTGELFF.